The 23 T cell receptor beta chains presented below share a single source sample, sequenced in a study of T cells after yellow fever vaccination. Each CDR3 protein is one row after TCRdb ran MiXCR on the 5' RACE reads. Of roughly 300,000 distinct CDR3 sequences in the sample, around 8.1% were seen once. Sequenced material: PBMCs, taken roughly seven weeks after the first yellow fever vaccination. The receptors shown here come from a man between 18 and 29 years old who received the YFV17D yellow fever vaccine.

The genes are TRBV5-4 and TRBJ2-4; maybe TRBD2 (6 bases). Per the germline V gene, CDR1 is SGHNT and CDR2 is YYREEE (reference sequence). This CDR3 has 14 residues. The V end lost 3 bases, the J end lost 7 bases, and 14 bases lay between the germline ends. The CDR3 nucleotides read TGTGCCAGCAGCTCCGGGGGTAGAGACAACATTCAGTACTTC. Translating it yields CASSSGGRDNIQYF. Supplemented by reference TRBV5-4 and TRBJ2-4, the full variable domain reads ETGVTQSPTHLIKTRGQQVTLRCSSQSGHNTVSWYQQALGQGPQFIFQYYREEENGRGNFPPRFSGLQFPNYSSELNVNALELDDSALYLCASSSGGRDNIQYFGAGTRLSVL.

The chain carries TRBV5-5 and TRBJ1-1; tentatively, D is TRBD1 (5 bases). Trimming removed 1 base from V and 8 bases from J, with 12 bases in between. This CDR3 region has 13 residues. Germline CDR1 reads SGHKS; CDR2 reads YYEKEE (reference sequence). The CDR3: CASSLPGRREAFF. DNA of the CDR3: TGTGCCAGCAGCTTGCCAGGGCGACGAGAAGCTTTCTTT. Full variable domain (missing parts from reference TRBV5-5 and TRBJ1-1): DAGVTQSPTHLIKTRGQQVTLRCSPISGHKSVSWYQQVLGQGPQFIFQYYEKEERGRGNFPDRFSARQFPNYSSELNVNALLLGDSALYLCASSLPGRREAFFGQGTRLTVV.

V gene TRBV20-1 combines with J gene TRBJ2-3; D remains ambiguous. CDR3 length: 14 amino acids. The germline V gene has CDR1 DFQATT and CDR2 SNEGSKA (reference sequence). The chain's CDR3 is CFARDPRGRDTQYF. The CDR3 DNA is TGCTTTGCTAGAGACCCCCGAGGAAGAGATACGCAGTATTTT.

This clonotype has a handful of counts. The rearrangement links TRBV10-3 to TRBJ1-6; D might be TRBD1 (6 bases). The CDR3 sequence is 17 residues long. V lost 0 bases to trimming and J lost 9 bases, with 18 bases between them. Germline lookup yields CDR1 ENHRY and CDR2 SYGVKD. CDR3 region: CAISESSPQVGGSPLHF. The CDR3 coding sequence is TGTGCCATCAGTGAGTCGTCCCCACAGGTAGGGGGTTCACCCCTCCACTTT.

J is TRBJ1-4 and V is TRBV20-1; tentatively, D is TRBD1 (5 bases). The V gene's germline CDR1 is DFQATT and CDR2 SNEGSKA (reference sequence). Trimming left V 5 bases short and J 4 bases short, with 11 bases between. CDR3 size: 13 residues. CDR3 bases: TGCAGTGCTGTCCGGGACCATAATGAAAAACTGTTTTTT. Protein: CSAVRDHNEKLFF.

This chain uses TRBV9 with TRBJ1-2, with a possible D match to TRBD1 (5 bases). V lost 0 bases to trimming and J lost 8 bases, with 8 bases between them. From germline, CDR1 is SGDLS and CDR2 YYNGEE. The CDR3 is 12 amino acids. CDR3 bases: TGTGCCAGCAGCGTAGACGGGGACGGCTACACCTTC. It yields the protein CASSVDGDGYTF.

In this sample, this clonotype turned up a few times. The V gene is TRBV7-9, the J gene TRBJ1-5, with D maybe TRBD1 (5 bases). Germline CDR1 reads SEHNR; CDR2 reads FQNEAQ (reference sequence). CDR3 length equals 16 residues. V was shortened by 3 bases and J by 0 bases, with 12 bases between the two germline ends. The CDR3 region is CASSLARDHSNQPQHF. As DNA, the CDR3 is TGTGCCAGCAGCTTGGCGAGGGACCATAGCAATCAGCCCCAGCATTTT.

The rearrangement links TRBV27 to TRBJ2-5; D is possibly TRBD1 or TRBD2 (5 bases each). Trimming left V 4 bases short and J 2 bases short, with 17 bases between. This CDR3 is 16 amino acids long. In germline, CDR1 is MNHEY, CDR2 SMNVEV (reference sequence). The CDR3 spells CASSWGWGKPQETQYF. CDR3 coding DNA: TGTGCCAGCAGTTGGGGTTGGGGGAAACCTCAAGAGACCCAGTACTTC.

CDR3 bases: TGCGCCAGCAGCCAAATAGCCGGGACAGTCGGACCAGGCTACACCTTC. The encoded protein is CASSQIAGTVGPGYTF. The rearrangement links TRBV4-1 to TRBJ1-2; 7 nucleotides agree with TRBD1. Trimming cost V 2 bases and J 8 bases; bases outside gene matches: 14. The germline V gene encodes CDR1 MGHRA and CDR2 YSYEKL. This CDR3 contains 16 residues.

DNA for the CDR3: TGCAGTGCTCCTCTCGGGGGCACAGATACGCAGTATTTT. This gives the protein CSAPLGGTDTQYF. The chain links TRBV20-1 to TRBJ2-3, with D possibly being TRBD2 (5 bases). Germline CDR1 DFQATT, CDR2 SNEGSKA (reference sequence). Deletions cut 5 bases from V and 1 base from J, with 10 bases between. The CDR3 has 13 residues.

This clonotype was seen a handful of times. This chain uses TRBV4-1 with TRBJ2-5; 9 nucleotides line up with TRBD1. This CDR3 is 15 amino acids long. Germline V gene data show CDR1 as MGHRA and CDR2 as YSYEKL. Losses at the gene ends were 2 bases for V and 5 bases for J; bases not matched to a gene: 6. The CDR3 DNA reads as TGCGCCAGCAGCCAATCCGGGACAGGGTGGGAGACCCAGTACTTC. Translation gives CASSQSGTGWETQYF.

The CDR3 is CASSEGTTSSIAKNIQYF. The CDR3 nucleotides are TGTGCCAGCAGCGAAGGGACTACCTCGTCGATAGCCAAAAACATTCAGTACTTC. The J gene is TRBJ2-4, the V gene TRBV4-2; 7 bases align to TRBD2. Germline V lookup: CDR1 LGHNA, CDR2 YNFKEQ. The ends lost 5 bases at V and 0 bases at J; junction bases unmatched: 13. The CDR3 totals 18 residues.

The chain combines TRBV20-1 with TRBJ2-5; TRBD2 matches 7 bases. This CDR3 has 13 residues. V was clipped by 1 base and J by 7 bases; unmatched bases: 6. Germline-derived CDR1 and CDR2 are DFQATT and SNEGSKA (reference sequence). The CDR3 is CSARGSGRGTQYF. The CDR3 coding sequence is TGCAGTGCTAGAGGATCAGGGAGGGGGACCCAGTACTTC.

This clonotype was picked up many times. V gene TRBV11-1 combines with J gene TRBJ1-2, with 10 bases that match TRBD1. Germline assignment: CDR1 SGHAT and CDR2 FQDESV (reference sequence). The CDR3 runs 18 residues. Losses at the gene ends were 1 base for V and 6 bases for J; bases not matched to a gene: 14. The CDR3 DNA reads as TGTGCCAGCAGCTTAGGCCGGCGGACAGGGGGTCGGGTCGATGGCTACACCTTC. Residues: CASSLGRRTGGRVDGYTF.

A few counts support this clonotype. V and J are TRBV4-3 and TRBJ2-2, with 7 bases fitting TRBD2. This CDR3 is 14 amino acids long. Germline-derived CDR1 and CDR2 are LGHNA and YSLEER. Trimming cost V 0 bases and J 6 bases; bases outside gene matches: 1. The CDR3: CASSQEGGAGELFF. For the CDR3, the DNA is TGCGCCAGCAGCCAAGAGGGAGGGGCCGGGGAGCTGTTTTTT.

The rearrangement joins TRBV9 to TRBJ2-2; 8 bases line up with TRBD1. The CDR3 length is 14 residues. J gave up 4 bases and V 2 bases, and 1 base lay outside the gene matches. Germline lookup yields CDR1 SGDLS and CDR2 YYNGEE. DNA of the CDR3: TGTGCCAGCAGCGTTACAGGGGGCACCGGGGAGCTGTTTTTT. It translates to CASSVTGGTGELFF.

This clonotype has a count of ten or more. V usage is TRBV7-2 and J usage is TRBJ2-2; 7 bases agree with TRBD1. The CDR3 sequence is 14 residues long. The V gene end was trimmed by 5 bases and the J gene end by 3 bases; junction bases not matched to a gene: 3. Looked up from germline, CDR1 is SGHTA and CDR2 is FQGNSA. Here the CDR3 DNA reads TGTGCCAGCAGCACGGGACAGCACACCGGGGAGCTGTTTTTT. Its protein product is CASSTGQHTGELFF. The full variable domain, with the rest looked up from reference TRBV7-2 and TRBJ2-2, is GAGVSQSPSNKVTEKGKDVELRCDPISGHTALYWYRQSLGQGLEFLIYFQGNSAPDKSGLPSDRFSAERTGGSVSTLTIQRTQQEDSAVYLCASSTGQHTGELFFGEGSRLTVL.

The chain has TRBV5-1 and TRBJ2-1; D is uncertain. This CDR3 is built from 13 residues. V dropped 4 bases and J dropped 8 bases, with 13 bases sitting between them. CDR1 and CDR2 from the germline V gene are SGHRS and YFSETQ. The CDR3 region is CASSPSPQDEQFF. For the CDR3, the DNA is TGCGCCAGCAGCCCCTCCCCCCAGGATGAGCAGTTCTTC.

This clonotype was detected only a few times. V and J are TRBV4-2 and TRBJ1-2, with 7 nucleotides matching TRBD1. J gave up 4 bases and V 1 base, and 6 bases lay outside the gene matches. CDR3 length: 15 amino acids. Looked up from germline, CDR1 is LGHNA and CDR2 is YNFKEQ. The CDR3 region has the DNA TGTGCCAGCAGCCAAGGGAGGGGGCTAGGCTATGGCTACACCTTC. This codes for CASSQGRGLGYGYTF.

This clonotype came up many times. The V and J genes are TRBV12-3 or TRBV12-4 and TRBJ2-1; tentatively, D is TRBD1 or TRBD2 (6 bases each). V was cut by 3 bases and J by 10 bases, with 10 bases left in between. The CDR3 runs to 12 residues. CDR3 in amino acids: CASSFGGGEQFF. CDR3 sequence (DNA): TGTGCCAGCAGTTTTGGAGGGGGGGAGCAGTTCTTC.

The chain joins TRBV4-3 to TRBJ2-3; D is possibly TRBD1 or TRBD2 (6 bases each). This CDR3 spans 18 amino acids. V shed 0 bases and J shed 0 bases, with 16 bases lying between them. Germline values: CDR1 LGHNA, CDR2 YSLEER. As DNA, the CDR3 is TGCGCCAGCAGCCAAGATCTGCATACGGGGGCTAGCACAGATACGCAGTATTTT. Amino acid sequence: CASSQDLHTGASTDTQYF.

This clonotype occurred a few times. The chain carries TRBV20-1 and TRBJ2-7; D is unresolved. V lost 1 base to trimming and J lost 0 bases, with 10 bases between them. Germline V gene data show CDR1 as DFQATT and CDR2 as SNEGSKA (reference sequence). CDR3 length: 14 residues. The CDR3 loop reads CSARGSPDSYEQYF. For the CDR3, the DNA is TGCAGTGCTAGAGGGTCCCCGGACTCCTACGAGCAGTACTTC.

CDR3 nucleotide sequence: TGTGCCAGCAGTTTCCGCGGGTACATGAACACTGAAGCTTTCTTT. This gives the protein CASSFRGYMNTEAFF. The rearrangement links TRBV6-2 or TRBV6-3 to TRBJ1-1; D is undetermined. CDR3 length: 15 amino acids. With 4 bases removed from V and 0 bases from J, the gap between germline ends came to 12 bases. Germline assignment: CDR1 MNHEY and CDR2 SVGEGT.